The entry that follows covers one T cell receptor beta chain sequence. The antigen remains undetermined. The junction departs from the called germline gene at one end, perhaps through a read error. This CDR3 spans 14 amino acids. Germline V gene lookup returns CDR1 LNHDA and CDR2 SQIVND (reference sequence). There were TCR beta CDR3 regions amplified from RNA transcripts. During a first-round RT-PCR of the TCR CDR3, the HTBI primer set was used. TCRdb re-analysed the multiplex PCR reads in MiXCR, keeping a single row per CDR3 protein. The profile shows over 700,000 distinct CDR3 sequences, 38% of them singletons. This sample stems from a study of T cells in Graves' hyperthyroidism and ophthalmopathy. General observations from the study: Researchers found most expanded thyroid clonotypes above 0.001 in blood as well.

This clonotype originated in a man aged 18 to 30 with Graves' hyperthyroidism. The specimen sequenced was blood. The V and J genes are TRBV19 and TRBJ2-7; tentative D call: TRBD2 (6 bases). Here the CDR3 DNA reads TGTGCCAGTAGTATCGCGGGGAGCTCCTACGAGCAGCACTTC. Translating gives CASSIAGSSYEQHF.